The clone carrying this T cell receptor (beta chain) was detected a few times. The V gene lost 2 bases and the J gene lost 2 bases, with 5 bases spanning the gap. CDR3 length: 13 amino acids. Germline CDR1 SGHRS, CDR2 YFSETQ. The data are from a study of blood T cell repertoires in COVID-19. Study-level information: Sources were T cells, B-cell-depleted T cells, or PBMCs; the material itself was cDNA or gDNA.

Allocation to cohorts depended on clinical history reported by the participants. Profiled with immunoSEQ multiplex PCR; TCRdb holds only in-frame clones, not every one. The sample holds about 160,000 clones; roughly 87% are singletons and the top ten take roughly 4%. The chain recombines TRBV5-1 with TRBJ1-5; no definite D call. The origin of this receptor is a woman between 35 and 50 years old who had been exposed to COVID-19. Sample: PBMCs or T cells enriched from blood (not recorded which). In DNA, the CDR3 is TGCGCCAGCAGCTTCGGTGGCAATCAGCCCCAGCATTTT. It yields the protein CASSFGGNQPQHF.